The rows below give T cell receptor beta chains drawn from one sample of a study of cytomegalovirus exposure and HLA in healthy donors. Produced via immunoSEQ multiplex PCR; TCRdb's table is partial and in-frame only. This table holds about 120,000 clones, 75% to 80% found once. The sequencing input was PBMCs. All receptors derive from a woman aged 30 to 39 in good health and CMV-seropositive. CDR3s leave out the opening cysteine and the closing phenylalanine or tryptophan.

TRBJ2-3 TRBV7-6 ASSPLAGAGDTQY
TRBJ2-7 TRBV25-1 ARNVGGESYEQY
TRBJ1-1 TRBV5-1 ASSLDPSNTEAF
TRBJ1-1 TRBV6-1 ASRRGANTEAF
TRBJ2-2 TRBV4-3 VSSQDRGRNTGELF
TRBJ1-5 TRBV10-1 ARSLKWGRRSNQPQH
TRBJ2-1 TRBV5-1 ASIGTGTASRGQF
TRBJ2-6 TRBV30 AWTRGAGANVLT
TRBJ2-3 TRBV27 ASSLDRGADTQY
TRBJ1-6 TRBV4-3 ASSQGGQANSPLH
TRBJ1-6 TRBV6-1 ASSVTGGYDNSPLH
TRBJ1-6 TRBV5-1 ASSLNGQDNSPLH
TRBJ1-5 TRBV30 AWSIQGWPQH
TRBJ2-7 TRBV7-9 ASSVAGGPLYEQY
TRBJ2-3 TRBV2 ASASGDTQY
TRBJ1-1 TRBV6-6 ATGPNTEAF
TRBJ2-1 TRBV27 ASSLGTGAYNEQF
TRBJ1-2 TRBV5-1 ASRLPGGDYGYT
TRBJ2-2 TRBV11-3 ASSRVGASGELF
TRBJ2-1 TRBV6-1 ASSAGTTNNEQF
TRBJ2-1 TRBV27 ASHPATVQDEQF
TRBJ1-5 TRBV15 ATSGQTGDNSNQPQH